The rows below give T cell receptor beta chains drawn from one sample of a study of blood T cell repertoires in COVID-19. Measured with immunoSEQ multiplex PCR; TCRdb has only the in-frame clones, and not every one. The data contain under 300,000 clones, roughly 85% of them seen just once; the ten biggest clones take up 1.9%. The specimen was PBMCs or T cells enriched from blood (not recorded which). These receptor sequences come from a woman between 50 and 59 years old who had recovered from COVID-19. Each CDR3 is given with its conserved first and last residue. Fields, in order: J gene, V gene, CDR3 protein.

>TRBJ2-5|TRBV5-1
CASSLLSNPNQETQYF
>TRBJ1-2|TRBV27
CASSSRGYGYTF
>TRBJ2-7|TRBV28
CASSTPGQAKSYEQYF
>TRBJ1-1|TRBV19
CASSDAVTSTEAFF
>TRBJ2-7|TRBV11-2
CASSQSTLEGYEQYF
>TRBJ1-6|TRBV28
CASSRTDYNSPLHF
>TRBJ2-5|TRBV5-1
CASSSQGQRGETQYF
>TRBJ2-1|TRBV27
CASRGQGLAGVGNEQFF
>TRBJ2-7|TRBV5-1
CASSPTVGQATPHYEQYF
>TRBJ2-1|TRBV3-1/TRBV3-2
CASSPLVVNEQFF
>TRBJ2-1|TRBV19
CASSIGTSGSNEQFF
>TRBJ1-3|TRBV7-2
CASSPRGGAGNTIYF
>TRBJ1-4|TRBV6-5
CASSSTLNRGDEKLFF
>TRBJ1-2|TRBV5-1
CASSPLGASYGYTF
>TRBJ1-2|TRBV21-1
CASSPRTGPYGYTF
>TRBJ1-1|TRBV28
CASIAMNTEAFF
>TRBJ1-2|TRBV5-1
CASSLTGNNYGYTF
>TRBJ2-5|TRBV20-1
CSASPAGGPQETQYF
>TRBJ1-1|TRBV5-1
CASNLGTGPTPEAFF
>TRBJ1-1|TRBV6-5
CARAGTKLLNTEAFF
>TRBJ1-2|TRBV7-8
CASTGQAPLTNYGYTF
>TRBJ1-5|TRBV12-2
CASRPTGGDSNQPQHF
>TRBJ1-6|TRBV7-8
CASRPRDRLNNSPLHF
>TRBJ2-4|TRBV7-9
CASSPGGGQGASKNIQYF
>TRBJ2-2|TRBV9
CASSVYGQGNTGELFF
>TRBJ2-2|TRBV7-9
CASSKGALYTGELFF
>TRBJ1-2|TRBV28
CASSLRADLSYTF
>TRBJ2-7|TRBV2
CASTPRDNLYEQYF
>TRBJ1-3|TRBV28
CASSSLTSGNGNTIYF
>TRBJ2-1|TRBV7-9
CASSPGLNEQFF
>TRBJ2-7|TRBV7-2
CASSLEAGVYEQYF
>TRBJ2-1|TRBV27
CASSATSGNYNEQFF
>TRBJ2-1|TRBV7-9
CASSPKYRLAPYNEQFF
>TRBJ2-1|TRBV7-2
CASSLVAGGRDEQFF
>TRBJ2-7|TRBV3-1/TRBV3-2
CASSVVRNATEQYF
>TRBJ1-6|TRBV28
CASTPGTGPPRPHF
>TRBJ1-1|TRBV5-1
CASSLDAGGTEAFF
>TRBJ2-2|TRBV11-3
CASSLDLEDTGELFF
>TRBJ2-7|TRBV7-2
CASSLGRRPEQYF
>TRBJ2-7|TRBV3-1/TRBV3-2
CANSLGVYEQYF
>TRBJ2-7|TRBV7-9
CASSFGKPSREQYF
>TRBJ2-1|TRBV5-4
CASSLAGSGPNEQFF
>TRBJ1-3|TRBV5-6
CASSPDRRSRSGNTIYF
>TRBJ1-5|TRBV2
CASSDSGTGINQPQHF
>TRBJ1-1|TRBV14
CASSHTGTGVSEAFF
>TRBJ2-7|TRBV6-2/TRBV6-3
CASSYPGGYEQYF